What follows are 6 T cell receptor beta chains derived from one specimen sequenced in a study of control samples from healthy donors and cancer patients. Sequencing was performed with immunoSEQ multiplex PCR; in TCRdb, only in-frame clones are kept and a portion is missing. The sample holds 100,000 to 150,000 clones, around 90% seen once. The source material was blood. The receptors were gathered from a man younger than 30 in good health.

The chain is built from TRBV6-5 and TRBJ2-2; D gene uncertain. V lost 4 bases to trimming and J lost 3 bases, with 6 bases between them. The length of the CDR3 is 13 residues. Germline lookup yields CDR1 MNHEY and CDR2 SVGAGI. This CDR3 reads CASSLVDTGELFF. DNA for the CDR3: TGTGCCAGCAGTTTGGTCGACACCGGGGAGCTGTTTTTT.

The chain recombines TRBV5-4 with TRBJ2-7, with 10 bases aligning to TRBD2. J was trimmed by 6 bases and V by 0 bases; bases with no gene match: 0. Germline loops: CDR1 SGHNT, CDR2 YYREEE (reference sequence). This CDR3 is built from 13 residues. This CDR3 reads CASSLEREGEQYF. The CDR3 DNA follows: TGTGCCAGCAGCTTGGAGCGGGAGGGCGAGCAGTACTTC.

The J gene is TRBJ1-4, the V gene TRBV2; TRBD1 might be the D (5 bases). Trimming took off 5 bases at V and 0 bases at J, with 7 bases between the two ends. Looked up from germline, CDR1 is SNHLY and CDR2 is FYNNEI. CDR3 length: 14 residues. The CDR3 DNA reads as TGTGCCAGCAGTATGGGGGCAACTAATGAAAAACTGTTTTTT. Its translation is CASSMGATNEKLFF.

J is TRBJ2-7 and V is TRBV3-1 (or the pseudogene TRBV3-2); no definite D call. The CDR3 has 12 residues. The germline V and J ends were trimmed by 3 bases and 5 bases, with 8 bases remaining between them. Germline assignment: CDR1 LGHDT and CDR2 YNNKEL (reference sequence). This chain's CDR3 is CASSHRHDEQYF. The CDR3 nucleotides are TGTGCCAGCAGCCACCGACACGACGAGCAGTACTTC.

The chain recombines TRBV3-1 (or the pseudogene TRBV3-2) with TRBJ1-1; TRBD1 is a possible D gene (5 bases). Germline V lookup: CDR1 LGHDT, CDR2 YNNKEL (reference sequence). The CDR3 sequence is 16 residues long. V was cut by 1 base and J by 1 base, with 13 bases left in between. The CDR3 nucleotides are TGTGCCAGCAGCCAAGCGGAAATTACAGGGAACACTGAAGCTTTCTTT. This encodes CASSQAEITGNTEAFF.

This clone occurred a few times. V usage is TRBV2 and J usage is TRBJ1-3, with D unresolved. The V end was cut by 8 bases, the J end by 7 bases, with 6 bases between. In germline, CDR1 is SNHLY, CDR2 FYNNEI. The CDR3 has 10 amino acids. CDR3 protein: CASDQNTIYF. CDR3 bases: TGTGCCAGCGATCAGAACACCATATATTTT.